This T cell receptor (beta chain) was recovered during a study of T cells in Graves' hyperthyroidism and ophthalmopathy. Across the study: Prior to any treatment, at the point of initial diagnosis, peripheral blood was collected.

The CDR3 runs 13 residues. Amplified TCR beta CDR3 regions came from RNA transcripts. Carried out on the TCR CDR3, a first-round RT-PCR used the HTBI primer set. TCRdb re-derived calls from the multiplex PCR reads in MiXCR, one entry per CDR3 protein. The data contain around 300,000 distinct CDR3 sequences, 20% to 25% of them singletons. Active moderate-to-severe ophthalmopathy, Clinical Activity Score at least 3, NOSPECS at least 4, under 3 months' duration. The table lists this clonotype with a few counts. The source material was blood. The chain recombines TRBV12-3 or TRBV12-4 with TRBJ1-2; 8 bases match TRBD1. The clonotype originates from a man under 40 with Graves' ophthalmopathy. DNA for the CDR3: TGTGGGGCGAGTCAGACAGGGACAGGTGGCTACACCTTC. As protein: CGASQTGTGGYTF.